This TCR beta chain was found in a study of beta chain features in type 1 diabetes. The single heparinised draw taken from each donor contained approximately 120 mL of blood on average. As every portion of the isolated RNA was reverse transcribed, the sequencing read expressed TCRB transcripts. Profiling relied on immunoSEQ multiplex PCR, and the TCRdb table lists in-frame clones only, not all of them. Of roughly 300,000 clones listed, 14% were seen once; the top ten hold about 0.016%. The CDR3 runs to 13 residues. Per germline, CDR1 LGHNA and CDR2 YSLEER. Losses at the gene ends were 5 bases for V and 1 base for J; bases not matched to a gene: 1. Broader study findings: Moderate yet significant TCRB CDR3 shortening was seen in Type 1 diabetes patients in all four CD4+ subsets. The naive, central memory and Treg TCRB repertoires looked more alike in patients than they did in healthy donors. At VDJ recombination sites, type 1 diabetes patients had fewer insertions and more deleted nucleotides.

As regards this clone: Antigen: not known.

The TCR was taken from a man aged 30 to 39 with type 1 diabetes. The sequenced sample was naive CD4+ T cells from blood. J is TRBJ2-5 and V is TRBV4-3, with 7 bases matching TRBD1. The CDR3 reads CASSGQVQETQYF. The CDR3, as DNA: TGCGCCAGCAGCGGACAGGTCCAAGAGACCCAGTACTTC.